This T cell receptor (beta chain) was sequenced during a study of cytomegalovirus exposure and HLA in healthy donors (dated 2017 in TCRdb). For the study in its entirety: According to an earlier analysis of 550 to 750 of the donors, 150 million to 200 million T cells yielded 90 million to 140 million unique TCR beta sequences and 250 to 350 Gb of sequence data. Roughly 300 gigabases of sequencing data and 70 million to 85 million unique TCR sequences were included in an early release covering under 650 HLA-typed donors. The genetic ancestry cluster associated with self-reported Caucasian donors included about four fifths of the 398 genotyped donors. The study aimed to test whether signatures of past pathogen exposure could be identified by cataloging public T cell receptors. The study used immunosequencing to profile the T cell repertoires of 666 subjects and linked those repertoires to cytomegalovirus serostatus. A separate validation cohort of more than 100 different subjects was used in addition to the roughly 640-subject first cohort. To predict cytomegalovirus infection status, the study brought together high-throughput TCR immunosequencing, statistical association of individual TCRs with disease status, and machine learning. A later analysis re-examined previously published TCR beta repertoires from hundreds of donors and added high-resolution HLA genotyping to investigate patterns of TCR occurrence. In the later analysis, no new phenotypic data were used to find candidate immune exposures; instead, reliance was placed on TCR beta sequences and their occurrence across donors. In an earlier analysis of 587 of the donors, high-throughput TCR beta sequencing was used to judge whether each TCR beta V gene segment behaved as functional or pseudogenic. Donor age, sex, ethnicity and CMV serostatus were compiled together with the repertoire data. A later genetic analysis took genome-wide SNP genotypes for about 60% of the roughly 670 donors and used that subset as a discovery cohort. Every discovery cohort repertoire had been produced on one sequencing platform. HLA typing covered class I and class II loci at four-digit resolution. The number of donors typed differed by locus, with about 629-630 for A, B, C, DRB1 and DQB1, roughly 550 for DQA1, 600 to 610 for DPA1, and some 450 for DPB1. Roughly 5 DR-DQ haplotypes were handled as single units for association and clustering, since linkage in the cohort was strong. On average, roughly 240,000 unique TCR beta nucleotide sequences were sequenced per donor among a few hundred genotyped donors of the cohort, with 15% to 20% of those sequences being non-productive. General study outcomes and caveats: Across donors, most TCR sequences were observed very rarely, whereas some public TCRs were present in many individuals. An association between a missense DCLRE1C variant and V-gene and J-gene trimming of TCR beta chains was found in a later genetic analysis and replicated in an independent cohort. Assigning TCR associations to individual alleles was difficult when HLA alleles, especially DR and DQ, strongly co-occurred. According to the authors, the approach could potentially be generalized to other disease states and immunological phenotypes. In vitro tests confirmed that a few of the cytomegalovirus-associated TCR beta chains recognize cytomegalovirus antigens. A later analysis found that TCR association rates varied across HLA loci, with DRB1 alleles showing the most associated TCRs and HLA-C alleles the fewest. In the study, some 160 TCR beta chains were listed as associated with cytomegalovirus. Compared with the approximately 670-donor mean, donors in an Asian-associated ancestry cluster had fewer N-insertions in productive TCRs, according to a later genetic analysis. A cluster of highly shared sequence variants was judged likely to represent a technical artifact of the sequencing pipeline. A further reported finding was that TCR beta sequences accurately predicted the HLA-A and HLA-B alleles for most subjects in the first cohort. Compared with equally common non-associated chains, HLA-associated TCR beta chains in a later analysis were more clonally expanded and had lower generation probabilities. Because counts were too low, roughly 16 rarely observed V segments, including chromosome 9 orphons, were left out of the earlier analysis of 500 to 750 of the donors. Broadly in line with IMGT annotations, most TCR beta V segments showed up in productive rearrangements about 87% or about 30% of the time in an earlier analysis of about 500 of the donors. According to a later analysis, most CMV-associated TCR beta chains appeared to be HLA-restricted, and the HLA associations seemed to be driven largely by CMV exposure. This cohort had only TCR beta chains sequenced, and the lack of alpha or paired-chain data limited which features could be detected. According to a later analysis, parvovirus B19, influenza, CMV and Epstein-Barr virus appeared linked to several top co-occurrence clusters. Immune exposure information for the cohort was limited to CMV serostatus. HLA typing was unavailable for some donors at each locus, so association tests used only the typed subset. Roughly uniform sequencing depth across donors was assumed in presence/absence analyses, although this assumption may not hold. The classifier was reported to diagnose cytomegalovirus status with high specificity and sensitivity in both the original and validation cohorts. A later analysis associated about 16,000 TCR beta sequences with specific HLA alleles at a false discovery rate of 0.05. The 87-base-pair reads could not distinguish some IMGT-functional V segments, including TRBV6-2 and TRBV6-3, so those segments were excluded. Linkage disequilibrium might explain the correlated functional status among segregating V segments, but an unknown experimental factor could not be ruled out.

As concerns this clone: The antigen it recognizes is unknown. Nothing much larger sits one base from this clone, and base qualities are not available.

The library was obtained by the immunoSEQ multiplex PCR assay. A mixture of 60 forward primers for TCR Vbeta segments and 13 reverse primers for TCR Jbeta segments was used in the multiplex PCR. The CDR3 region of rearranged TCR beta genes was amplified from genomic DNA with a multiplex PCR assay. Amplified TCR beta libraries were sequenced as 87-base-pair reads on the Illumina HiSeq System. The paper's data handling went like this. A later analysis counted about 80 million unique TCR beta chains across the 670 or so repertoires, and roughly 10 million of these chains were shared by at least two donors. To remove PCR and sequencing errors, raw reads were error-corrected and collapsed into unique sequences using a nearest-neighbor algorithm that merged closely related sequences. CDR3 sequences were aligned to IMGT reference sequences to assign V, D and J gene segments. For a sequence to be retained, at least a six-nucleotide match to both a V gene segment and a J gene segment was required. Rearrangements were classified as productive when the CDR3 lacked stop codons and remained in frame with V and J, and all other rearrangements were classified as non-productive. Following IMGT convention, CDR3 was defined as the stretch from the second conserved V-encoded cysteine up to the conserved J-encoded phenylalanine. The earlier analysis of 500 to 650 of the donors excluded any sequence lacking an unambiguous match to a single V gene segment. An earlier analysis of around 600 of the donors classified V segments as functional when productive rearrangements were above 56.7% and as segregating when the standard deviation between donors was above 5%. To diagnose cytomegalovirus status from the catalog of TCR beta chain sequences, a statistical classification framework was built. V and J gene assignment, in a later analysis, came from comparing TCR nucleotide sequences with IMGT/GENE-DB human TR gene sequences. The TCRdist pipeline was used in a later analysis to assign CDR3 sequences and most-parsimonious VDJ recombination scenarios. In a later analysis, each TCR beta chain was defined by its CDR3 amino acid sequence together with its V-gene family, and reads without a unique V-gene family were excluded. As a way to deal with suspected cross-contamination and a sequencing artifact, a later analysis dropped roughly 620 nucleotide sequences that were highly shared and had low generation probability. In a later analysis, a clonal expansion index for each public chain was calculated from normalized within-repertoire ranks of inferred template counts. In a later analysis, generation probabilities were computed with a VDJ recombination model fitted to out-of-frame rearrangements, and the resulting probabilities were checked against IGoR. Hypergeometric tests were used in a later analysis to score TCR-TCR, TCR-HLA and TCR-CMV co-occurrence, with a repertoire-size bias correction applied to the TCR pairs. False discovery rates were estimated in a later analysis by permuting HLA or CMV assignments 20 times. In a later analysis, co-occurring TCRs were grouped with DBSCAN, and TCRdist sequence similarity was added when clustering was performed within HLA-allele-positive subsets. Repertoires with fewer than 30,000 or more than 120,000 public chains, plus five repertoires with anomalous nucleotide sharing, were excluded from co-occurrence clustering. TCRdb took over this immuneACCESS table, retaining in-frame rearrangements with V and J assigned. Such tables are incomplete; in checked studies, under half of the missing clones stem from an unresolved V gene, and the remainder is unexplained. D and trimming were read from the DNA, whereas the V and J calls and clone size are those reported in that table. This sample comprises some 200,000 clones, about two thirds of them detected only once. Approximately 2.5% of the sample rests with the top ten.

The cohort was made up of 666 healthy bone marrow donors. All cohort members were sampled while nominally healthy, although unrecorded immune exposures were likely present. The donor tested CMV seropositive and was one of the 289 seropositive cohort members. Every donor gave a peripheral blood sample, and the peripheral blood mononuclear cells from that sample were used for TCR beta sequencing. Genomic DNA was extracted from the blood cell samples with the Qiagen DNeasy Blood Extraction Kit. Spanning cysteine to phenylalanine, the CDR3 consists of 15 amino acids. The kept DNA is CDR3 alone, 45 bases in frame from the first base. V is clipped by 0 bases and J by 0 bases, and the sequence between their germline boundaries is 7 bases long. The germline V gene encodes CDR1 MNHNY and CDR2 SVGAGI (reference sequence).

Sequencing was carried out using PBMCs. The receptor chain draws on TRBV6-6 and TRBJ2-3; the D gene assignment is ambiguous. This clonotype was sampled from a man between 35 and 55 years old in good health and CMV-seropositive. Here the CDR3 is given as CASSYSEASTDTQYF. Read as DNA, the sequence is TGTGCCAGCAGTTACTCCGAGGCGAGCACAGATACGCAGTATTTT.